The 25 T cell receptor beta chains reported below all come from one sample, sequenced in a study of T cells in Graves' hyperthyroidism and ophthalmopathy. RNA transcripts provided the source from which TCR beta CDR3 regions were amplified. RT-PCR in the first round (using the HTBI primer set) targeted the TCR CDR3. From the multiplex PCR reads, TCRdb called clonotypes with MiXCR, one entry per CDR3 protein. Here the sample spans hundreds of thousands of distinct CDR3 sequences, around 15% being singletons. Input material: blood. These receptors all come from a woman aged 40 to 50 with Graves' ophthalmopathy.

This clonotype was observed a handful of times. The genes are TRBV6-1 and TRBJ2-3; D is uncertain. V was clipped by 5 bases and J by 2 bases, with 11 bases between them. This CDR3 region has 14 residues. Per the germline V gene, CDR1 is MNHNS and CDR2 is SASEGT. CDR3 sequence: CASSSRLPTDTQYF. The DNA of the CDR3 is TGTGCCAGCAGTAGCAGATTACCCACAGATACGCAGTATTTT.

This chain uses TRBV10-3 with TRBJ2-5; a possible D gene is TRBD2 (5 bases). Trimming stripped 2 bases from V and 5 bases from J, with 6 bases between. The CDR3 is made up of 12 amino acids. Germline values: CDR1 ENHRY, CDR2 SYGVKD. The CDR3 here is CAISERGETQYF. In DNA, the CDR3 is TGTGCCATCAGTGAGCGAGGGGAGACCCAGTACTTC.

This clonotype was counted at least ten times. V usage is TRBV20-1 and J usage is TRBJ2-3; D call uncertain. From germline, CDR1 is DFQATT and CDR2 SNEGSKA (reference sequence). This CDR3 contains 11 residues. Trimming cost V 6 bases and J 4 bases, with 8 bases left between them. The CDR3 DNA follows: TGCAGTGCCCGACTTTCAGATACGCAGTATTTT. Residues: CSARLSDTQYF.

The table lists this clonotype with many counts. V and J are TRBV11-2 and TRBJ2-3; D could derive from TRBD1 or TRBD2 (5 bases each). The CDR3 runs 17 residues. Germline CDR1 reads SGHAT; CDR2 reads FQNNGV. The V gene lost 5 bases and the J gene lost 1 base, with 19 bases spanning the gap. In nucleotides, the CDR3 is TGTGCCAGCAGCCCCCCCCGGGACCTTCTTGGCACAGATACGCAGTATTTT. Translating it yields CASSPPRDLLGTDTQYF.

J is TRBJ2-2 and V is TRBV6-4; maybe TRBD1 (5 bases). V was clipped by 5 bases and J by 5 bases, with 6 bases between them. There are 12 residues in the CDR3. Germline loops: CDR1 MRHNA, CDR2 SNTAGT. CDR3 region: CASSNRTGELFF. The CDR3 DNA sequence: TGTGCCAGCAGTAACAGGACCGGGGAGCTGTTTTTT.

This clonotype was detected many times. V usage is TRBV11-1 and J usage is TRBJ2-7; D call uncertain. V gave up 3 bases and J gave up 0 bases, with 12 bases separating them. This CDR3 spans 15 amino acids. Germline assignment: CDR1 SGHAT and CDR2 FQDESV (reference sequence). The CDR3 DNA reads TGTGCCAGCAGCTTTGAAAATTCGGTCTCCTACGAGCAGTACTTC. The encoded protein is CASSFENSVSYEQYF.

The V call is TRBV7-2, the J call TRBJ2-1; D uncertain. V was pared by 2 bases and J by 7 bases, with 12 bases between. The CDR3 has 14 residues. Germline V lookup: CDR1 SGHTA, CDR2 FQGNSA. The CDR3 nucleotides are TGTGCCAGCAGCTTAAACCCCAGCTGGAATGAGCAGTTCTTC. As protein: CASSLNPSWNEQFF. Supplemented by reference TRBV7-2 and TRBJ2-1, the full variable domain reads GAGVSQSPSNKVTEKGKDVELRCDPISGHTALYWYRQSLGQGLEFLIYFQGNSAPDKSGLPSDRFSAERTGGSVSTLTIQRTQQEDSAVYLCASSLNPSWNEQFFGPGTRLTVL.

At least ten counts were recorded for this clonotype. The rearrangement links TRBV2 to TRBJ2-3; tentatively, D is TRBD1 (6 bases). With 4 bases removed from V and 0 bases from J, the gap between germline ends came to 14 bases. The germline gives CDR1 SNHLY, CDR2 FYNNEI. The length of the CDR3 is 16 residues. The CDR3 nucleotides read TGTGCCAGCAGTGGGGGTACAGGGTTTAGCACAGATACGCAGTATTTT. As protein: CASSGGTGFSTDTQYF.

This clonotype was seen many times. The chain uses TRBV5-1 and TRBJ2-5; 10 bases map to TRBD2. This CDR3 has 16 amino acids. J lost 5 bases, V lost 0 bases, and 7 bases had no gene match. Looked up from germline, CDR1 is SGHRS and CDR2 is YFSETQ. In DNA, the CDR3 is TGCGCCAGCAGCTTGGGACTAGCGGGTTCAGAGGAGACCCAGTACTTC. Residues: CASSLGLAGSEETQYF.

This clonotype was observed at least ten times. The CDR3 reads CASSFLTGDKLAKNIQYF. DNA for the CDR3: TGTGCCAGCAGCTTTCTGACAGGGGACAAACTAGCCAAAAACATTCAGTACTTC. The chain employs TRBV2 and TRBJ2-4; 8 nucleotides match TRBD1. J lost 0 bases, V lost 6 bases, and 13 bases had no gene match. Germline CDR1 is SNHLY and CDR2 is FYNNEI. The CDR3 covers 18 residues.

The chain joins TRBV9 to TRBJ2-5, with TRBD2 matching over 10 bases. CDR3 length: 14 amino acids. Germline CDR1 SGDLS, CDR2 YYNGEE. V was clipped by 2 bases and J by 3 bases; unmatched bases: 1. The CDR3 DNA reads as TGTGCCAGCAGCGTTGGGACTAGCGAAGAGACCCAGTACTTC. This sequence encodes CASSVGTSEETQYF.

In regard to this clonotype: One end of the junction is discordant with germline, which a read error may explain. The CDR3 DNA reads TGTGCCAGCAGTGCCTCCACGACATTCCTAAGGGGCAGCTACGCCTTC. It yields the protein CASSASTTFLRGSYAF. The chain has TRBV6-4 and TRBJ1-2; D may be TRBD1 (5 bases). The CDR3 totals 16 residues. Germline CDR1 MRHNA, CDR2 SNTAGT.

The chain has TRBV30 and TRBJ2-3; 8 nucleotides agree with TRBD2. J gave up 3 bases and V 3 bases, and 8 bases lay outside the gene matches. The CDR3 consists of 15 residues. The germline gives CDR1 GTSNPN, CDR2 SVGIG (reference sequence). The CDR3 spells CAWRRGGLRTDTQYF. The CDR3 nucleotides are TGTGCCTGGAGACGGGGGGGACTGAGGACAGATACGCAGTATTTT.

This clonotype was seen many times. This chain connects TRBV12-3 or TRBV12-4 to TRBJ2-7; D is unclear. The CDR3 is 13 amino acids. Trimming left V 8 bases short and J 1 base short, with 12 bases between. In DNA form, the CDR3 reads TGTGCCAGCTCTGCATCGAGGTCCTACGAGCAGTACTTC. Translating gives CASSASRSYEQYF.

At least ten counts were recorded for this clonotype. This chain links TRBV3-1 with TRBJ1-4; D might be TRBD1 (5 bases). The CDR3 is 15 residues long. Germline V gene lookup returns CDR1 LGHDT and CDR2 YNNKEL (reference sequence). V dropped 2 bases and J dropped 3 bases, with 10 bases sitting between them. Here the CDR3 DNA reads TGTGCCAGCAGCCAAAGGGGTCCGGCTAATGAAAAACTGTTTTTT. It specifies CASSQRGPANEKLFF.

The chain recombines TRBV6-2 or TRBV6-3 with TRBJ1-6; TRBD1 agrees at 9 bases. This CDR3 has 15 amino acids. V dropped 2 bases and J dropped 8; count of bases not matched to a gene: 4. Looked up from germline, CDR1 is MNHEY and CDR2 is SVGEGT. CDR3 DNA: TGTGCCAGCAGTTACCGGACAGGGGCCTATTCACCCCTCCACTTT. Encoded protein: CASSYRTGAYSPLHF.

The table lists this clonotype with many counts. The rearrangement joins TRBV3-1 to TRBJ1-1; D uncertain. Germline CDR1 and CDR2: LGHDT and YNNKEL (reference sequence). This CDR3 is built from 14 residues. The ends were cut back, 2 bases at V and 4 bases at J, with 11 bases in the middle. The CDR3 region has the DNA TGTGCCAGCAGCCAAACATCCTCCTTCACTGAAGCTTTCTTT. Translated, it gives CASSQTSSFTEAFF.

Only a few counts were recorded for this clonotype. The chain combines TRBV28 with TRBJ1-2; 8 bases are shared with TRBD1. J lost 10 bases, V lost 5 bases, and 15 bases had no gene match. The CDR3 extends over 15 amino acids. Per the germline V gene, CDR1 is MDHEN and CDR2 is SYDVKM. CDR3 amino acids: CASSARTGKGLIYTF. The DNA for the CDR3 is TGTGCCAGCAGTGCCCGGACAGGGAAGGGGTTGATCTACACCTTC.

This clonotype was found a few times. The chain carries TRBV14 and TRBJ2-7; 9 bases align to TRBD2. The CDR3 spans 15 residues. The germline V gene encodes CDR1 SGHDN and CDR2 FVKESK. V was pared by 1 base and J by 5 bases, with 6 bases of the junction left unmatched. The CDR3 region is CASSQVAGVLNEQYF. CDR3 DNA sequence: TGTGCCAGCAGCCAAGTAGCGGGAGTGTTAAACGAGCAGTACTTC.

This clonotype was observed many times. V is TRBV28 and J is TRBJ2-3; D might be TRBD1 (6 bases). With 6 bases removed from V and 7 bases from J, the gap between germline ends came to 17 bases. Germline V lookup: CDR1 MDHEN, CDR2 SYDVKM. This CDR3 has 14 residues. The DNA of the CDR3 is TGTGCCAGCAGAACCGGGACACATGGCAATACGCAGTATTTT. Residues: CASRTGTHGNTQYF. Using reference TRBV28 and TRBJ2-3 for the parts outside the CDR3, the full variable domain is DVKVTQSSRYLVKRTGEKVFLECVQDMDHENMFWYRQDPGLGLRLIYFSYDVKMKEKGDIPEGYSVSREKKERFSLILESASTNQTSMYLCASRTGTHGNTQYFGPGTRLTVL.

At least ten counts were recorded for this clonotype. This chain joins TRBV3-1 and TRBJ2-1, with unresolved D. Germline-derived CDR1 and CDR2 are LGHDT and YNNKEL (reference sequence). CDR3 length: 16 amino acids. The V and J ends lost 5 bases and 0 bases respectively, with 14 bases between them. The CDR3 region is CASSNSRFSSYNEQFF. The CDR3 nucleotides are TGTGCCAGCAGCAACTCGAGATTCAGCTCCTACAATGAGCAGTTCTTC.

There are many counts of this clonotype. This sequence joins TRBV2 and TRBJ2-2; TRBD1 is a possible D gene (6 bases). V gave up 6 bases and J gave up 2 bases, with 10 bases separating them. This CDR3 has 14 residues. Germline V gene lookup returns CDR1 SNHLY and CDR2 FYNNEI. The CDR3 sequence: CASRTGINTGELFF. CDR3 in DNA: TGTGCCAGCAGAACAGGGATAAACACCGGGGAGCTGTTTTTT.

This clonotype was recorded at least ten times. The chain joins TRBV29-1 to TRBJ1-1, with unresolved D. Germline V gene data show CDR1 as SQVTM and CDR2 as ANQGSEA. The CDR3 sequence is 12 residues long. Between the trimmed V and J ends, which lost 6 bases and 0 bases, there was a span of 8 bases. The CDR3 nucleotides read TGCAGCGTCCGGACCATGAACACTGAAGCTTTCTTT. Its translation: CSVRTMNTEAFF. Full variable domain (rest looked up from reference TRBV29-1 and TRBJ1-1): SAVISQKPSRDICQRGTSLTIQCQVDSQVTMMFWYRQQPGQSLTLIATANQGSEATYESGFVIDKFPISRPNLTFSTLTVSNMSPEDSSIYLCSVRTMNTEAFFGQGTRLTVV.

At least ten counts were recorded for this clonotype. The J gene is TRBJ2-5, the V gene TRBV20-1; perhaps D is TRBD1 or TRBD2 (5 bases each). There are 15 residues in the CDR3. Germline loops: CDR1 DFQATT, CDR2 SNEGSKA (reference sequence). Trimming removed 8 bases from V and 5 bases from J, with 24 bases in between. The CDR3, as DNA: TGCAGTACAACCGAATGGGGTGGGGGTAGGGAGACCCAGTACTTC. It yields the protein CSTTEWGGGRETQYF.

With regard to this clonotype: A read error may be the cause here, since a much bigger clone is one base away. This chain links TRBV18 with TRBJ1-1; 7 nucleotides match TRBD1. Trimming took 5 bases from V and 3 from J; bases not matched to a gene: 3. This CDR3 comprises 13 residues. Per the germline V gene, CDR1 is KGHSH and CDR2 is LQKENI. The chain's CDR3 is CASSSGQDTEAFF. The CDR3, as DNA: TGTGCCAGCTCATCCGGACAGGACACTGAAGCTTTCTTT.